The source of this TCR beta chain is a study of shared clonotypes between healthy human individuals. The overall study: Per donor, three plates held CD4 naive cells, three held CD4 memory, two held CD8 naive and one held CD8 memory.

CD8 memory was a combination of CD45RO+ cells and CCR7-negative CD45RA+ TemRA cells. Findings and limits, study-wide: Relative to clonotypes present in all four donors, those not shared had lower generation probabilities.

With 2 bases removed from V and 1 base from J, the gap between germline ends came to 9 bases. Germline CDR1 reads SGHRS; CDR2 reads YFSETQ. This CDR3 is built from 15 residues. Assay: immunoSEQ multiplex PCR; the TCRdb copy retains only in-frame clones and omits some. The repertoire consists of about 380,000 clones, with 90% to 98% occurring once and the leading ten covering around 0.29%. A note on this clone: Its antigen is unidentified.

This receptor was obtained from a man aged 25 to 40 in good health. The V gene is TRBV5-1, the J gene TRBJ2-2; D uncertain. Sequenced material: memory CD8+ T cells sorted from blood. Subset of the sample: CD45RO+ cells pooled with CCR7-negative TemRA cells. CDR3: CASSLRPRNTGELFF. CDR3 coding DNA: TGCGCCAGCAGCTTAAGACCCCGGAACACCGGGGAGCTGTTTTTT.